The clone carrying this T cell receptor (beta chain) was detected a few times. Its target is unknown. The data derive from a study of T-cell memory formation after mild COVID-19. Study-wide results and caveats: Among contracting clones, CD4+ were mainly CM/EM and CD8+ enriched in EMRA. Balance between CD4 and CD8 was seen in clones contracting day 15 to 85, and a CD4+ lean was seen in later expanders. Some responding clones appeared in pre-infection memory, suggesting cross-reactive memory joined.

The ends lost 4 bases at V and 6 bases at J; junction bases unmatched: 10. In germline, CDR1 is MGHRA, CDR2 YSYEKL. This CDR3 spans 16 amino acids. Barcoded TCR alpha and TCR beta cDNA libraries with UMIs came from 5'RACE using constant-segment primers. MiXCR was run by TCRdb on the 5' RACE reads, yielding one entry per CDR3 protein. The table includes about half a million distinct CDR3 sequences, 15% to 20% detected once. Sequenced material: PBMCs or a T cell subset sorted from them (not recorded which). This receptor was identified in an adult woman who had mild COVID-19 (a few samples of this study predate the infection). Cell type and time point are not known. The V call is TRBV4-1, the J call TRBJ2-2; 8 nucleotides line up with TRBD1. The CDR3 DNA sequence: TGCGCCAGCAGCCCGACACGGGGACAGGACGCCGGGGAGCTGTTTTTT. The encoded protein is CASSPTRGQDAGELFF.